This T cell receptor (beta chain) was observed in a study of blood T cell repertoires in COVID-19. Study-level background: COVID-19 samples collected from the United States, Italy and Spain covered acute and convalescent phases. PBMCs, B-cell-depleted T cells, or T cells were the source of the cDNA or gDNA that made up the material.

V lost 5 bases and J lost 8; bases outside the gene matches: 3. The CDR3 extends over 13 amino acids. The germline CDR1 and CDR2 sequences are SEHNR and FQNEAQ (reference sequence). In the authors' workflow: Reference gene primer amplification gave nucleated cell count estimates. TCRdb's copy holds only in-frame clones and misses some; the assay was immunoSEQ multiplex PCR. Clonal size and the V and J genes are those of that table, whereas D and trimming came from the DNA. The profile covers roughly 34,000 clones, with 88% appearing a single time and more than 20% taken by the ten largest. The TCR comes from a woman of 80 years or more with active or convalescent COVID-19. The V gene is TRBV7-9, the J gene TRBJ1-6; 7 bases are a match to TRBD1. Sequencing was carried out using peripheral blood. CDR3 loop: CASSRQGDSPLHF. The CDR3 region has the DNA TGTGCCAGCAGCCGGCAGGGGGATTCACCCCTCCACTTT. The entire variable domain, with the rest obtained from reference TRBV7-9 and TRBJ1-6, is as follows: DTGVSQNPRHKITKRGQNVTFRCDPISEHNRLYWYRQTLGQGPEFLTYFQNEAQLEKSRLLSDRFSAERPKGSFSTLEIQRTEQGDSAMYLCASSRQGDSPLHFGNGTRLTVT.